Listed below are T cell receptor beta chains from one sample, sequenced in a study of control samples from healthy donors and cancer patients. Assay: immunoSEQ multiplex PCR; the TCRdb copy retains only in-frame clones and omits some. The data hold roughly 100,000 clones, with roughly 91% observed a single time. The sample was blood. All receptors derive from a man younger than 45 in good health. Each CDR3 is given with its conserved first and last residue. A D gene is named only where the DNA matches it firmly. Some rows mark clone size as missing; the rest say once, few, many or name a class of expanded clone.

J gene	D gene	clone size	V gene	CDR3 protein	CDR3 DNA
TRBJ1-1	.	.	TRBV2	CASRQGYGNTEAFF	TGTGCCAGCAGGCAGGGGTATGGGAACACTGAAGCTTTCTTT
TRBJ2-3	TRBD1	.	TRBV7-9	CASSQDRTSTDTQYF	TGTGCCAGCAGCCAGGACAGGACCAGCACAGATACGCAGTATTTT
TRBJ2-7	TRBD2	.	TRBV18	CASLSPSREGKQYF	TGTGCCAGCCTGTCCCCTTCAAGGGAGGGGAAGCAGTACTTC
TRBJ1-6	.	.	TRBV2	CASSTPPPGAPLHF	TGTGCCAGCAGTACCCCCCCGCCGGGAGCACCCCTCCACTTT
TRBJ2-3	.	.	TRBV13	CASSLHGGTDTQYF	TGTGCCAGCAGCCTACACGGGGGAACAGATACGCAGTATTTT
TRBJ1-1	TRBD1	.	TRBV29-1	CSAGQGAAEAFF	TGCAGCGCGGGACAGGGGGCGGCTGAAGCTTTCTTT
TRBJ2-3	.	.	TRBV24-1	CATSGAGATDTQYF	TGTGCCACCAGTGGGGCAGGAGCCACAGATACGCAGTATTTT
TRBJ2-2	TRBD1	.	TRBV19	CASRYGQGAYTGELFF	TGTGCCAGTAGGTATGGACAGGGGGCTTACACCGGGGAGCTGTTTTTT
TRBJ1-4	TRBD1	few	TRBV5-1	CASSSGQGALYEKLFF	TGCGCCAGCAGCTCGGGACAGGGGGCGCTCTATGAAAAACTGTTTTTT
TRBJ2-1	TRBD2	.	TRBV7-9	CASSPSLAGVTGSQFF	TGTGCCAGCAGCCCCTCACTAGCGGGCGTGACGGGCTCTCAGTTCTTC
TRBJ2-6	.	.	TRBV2	CASSRWREGLTF	TGTGCCAGCAGCCGATGGAGGGAAGGCCTGACTTTC
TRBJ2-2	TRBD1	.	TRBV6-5	CASHSQGVTGELFF	TGTGCCAGCCATTCTCAGGGGGTTACCGGGGAGCTGTTTTTT
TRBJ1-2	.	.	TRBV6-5	CASSSGRGGGYTF	TGTGCCAGCAGTTCCGGACGAGGGGGGGGCTACACCTTC
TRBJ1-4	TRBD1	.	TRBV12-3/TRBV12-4	CASSLQQGEKLFF	TGTGCCAGCAGCCTACAACAGGGGGAAAAACTGTTTTTT
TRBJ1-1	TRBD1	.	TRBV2	CASSRGTGTLNTEAFF	TGTGCCAGCAGTCGTGGGACAGGGACACTGAACACTGAAGCTTTCTTT
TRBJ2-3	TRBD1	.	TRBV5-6	CASSFGPPTGVADTQYF	TGTGCCAGCAGCTTCGGTCCTCCGACAGGGGTAGCAGATACGCAGTATTTT
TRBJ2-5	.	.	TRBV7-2	CASSSLEVQQTQYF	TGTGCCAGCAGCTCCCTCGAGGTGCAGCAGACCCAGTACTTC
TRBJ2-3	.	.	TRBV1	CTSSQSGPSGGAGDTQYF	TGCACCAGCAGCCAATCCGGGCCTAGCGGGGGGGCAGGAGATACGCAGTATTTT
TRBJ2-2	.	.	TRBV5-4	CASSLLSLATNTGELFF	TGTGCCAGCAGCTTGTTAAGTTTGGCCACTAACACCGGGGAGCTGTTTTTT